Reported below is one T cell receptor beta chain. This clone appeared a single time. Its binding antigen is unknown. No much larger clonotype is one base removed from it; base qualities were not supplied. The record originates from a study of T cells in localized non-small cell lung cancer (dated by TCRdb to about 2020). Regarding the study in general: T cell repertoires of 200 to 250 early-stage NSCLC patients were analyzed, with tumors being compared against uninvolved tumor-adjacent lungs. NSCLC patients had a mean age of around 61 years, and approximately 140 were male and around 99 female. The cohort consisted of approximately 240 treatment-naive NSCLC patients whose localized lung tumors had been resected. Points the paper makes about the study in general: Because multi-region tumor sequencing was not done, intratumor heterogeneity could not be ruled out. A median of approximately 55 of the top 100 tumor clones were detected in paired uninvolved adjacent lung, and around 27 of these tumor clones were also found among the top 100 clones of the paired uninvolved adjacent lung. Higher blood T cell density associated with longer overall survival, while higher adjacent-lung clonality associated with shorter survival. Because the study design was exploratory, TCR variables were selected using unadjusted p-values without false-discovery rate correction. Uninvolved tumor-adjacent lung showed the highest T cell clonality, higher than tumor, which suggests more focused antigenic responses in the adjacent lung.

At diagnosis, tumor, uninvolved tumor-adjacent lung and peripheral blood were collected and then preserved as a mix of FFPE and fresh-frozen material. Blood samples were analyzed as peripheral blood mononuclear cells for TCR repertoire profiling. TCR beta CDR3 regions were sequenced from DNA using the immunoSEQ Assay. For the original study's pipeline: To compute T cell density, TCR beta template counts were normalized to usable DNA, which was estimated by amplifying housekeeping genes. Using the preseqR package, richness was estimated by extrapolating to 120,000 templates for tissue samples and 400,000 templates for PBMC samples. Clonality was calculated as one minus Pielou's evenness. Tissue-enriched TCRs were identified by differential abundance testing using productive amino-acid clonotypes, minimum total count 5 and alpha 0.1. The Jaccard Index and the Morisita Overlap Index were used to quantify repertoire overlap between compartments. GLIPH clustered TCR beta CDR3s with public tetramer-defined viral CDR3s; viral motifs required at least three viral sequences plus V-gene enrichment. The clones in this table, taken by TCRdb from immuneACCESS, are in-frame only. Not every clone is retained; where verified, under half of the shortfall comes from an unresolved V gene, and the cause of the rest is unknown. The DNA gave D and trimming, while V, J and clone size come from that table. In this sample the table shows about 24,000 clones, 89% of which occur a single time. Jointly, the top ten make up 20% to 25% of the sample.

This clonotype was obtained from a man between 40 and 70 years old with stage I squamous cell lung carcinoma. Sequencing used peripheral blood, obtained before any cancer treatment.

The DNA sequence is given as TGTGCCAGCAGCTTCCGGGAAGCTAGCACAGATACGCAGTATTTT. This gives the protein CASSFREASTDTQYF. The chain was built from TRBV7-9 and TRBJ2-3, with TRBD2 perhaps the D gene, on 5 matching bases. At the junction V is shortened by 3 bases and J by 0 bases, with 10 bases in between. The CDR3, cysteine through phenylalanine, is 15 amino acids long. Only CDR3 DNA remains: 45 bases, in frame from the first base. The germline V gene (reference sequence) provides CDR1 SEHNR and CDR2 FQNEAQ.